These 25 T cell receptor beta chains share one sample of origin, sequenced in a study of T-cell reconstitution after alpha-beta-depleted transplantation in children. Researchers prepared the TCRbeta library using unique molecular identifiers, the study reports. TCRdb used MiXCR to reprocess the PCR reads, holding one entry per CDR3 protein. The data hold more than 500,000 distinct CDR3 sequences, with roughly an eighth observed a single time. Sample: PBMCs, mostly from graft donor cells, taken 180 days after TCRalphabeta/CD19-depleted stem cell transplant. The origin of the receptors is a female patient aged 2-9 years who had a stem cell transplant for aplastic anemia, so the T cells may come from the graft donor.

This chain joins TRBV7-2 and TRBJ2-7, with D perhaps assigned TRBD1 or TRBD2 (6 bases each). Germline loops: CDR1 SGHTA, CDR2 FQGNSA. V was clipped by 5 bases and J by 2 bases, with 16 bases between them. The CDR3 runs to 15 residues. CDR3 bases: TGTGCCAGCAGCCCCCCTTGGGGGGCCCCCTACGAGCAGTACTTC. Amino acids: CASSPPWGAPYEQYF.

This clonotype appeared once. Given a much more abundant clone one base away, this may be a read error. The rearrangement joins TRBV24-1 to TRBJ2-1; D possibly corresponds to TRBD2 (5 bases). The germline gives CDR1 KGHDR, CDR2 SFDVKD. The germline V and J ends were trimmed by 3 bases and 8 bases, with 19 bases remaining between them. This CDR3 has 16 amino acids. In DNA, the CDR3 is TGTGCCACCAGTGATCGGAGGTGGGTAGCGCGGTATGAGCAGTTCTTC. Its translation is CATSDRRWVARYEQFF.

The chain uses TRBV7-9 and TRBJ1-2; D uncertain. The germline V gene encodes CDR1 SEHNR and CDR2 FQNEAQ (reference sequence). The CDR3 totals 14 residues. V lost 4 bases, J lost 4 bases, and 13 bases lay in between. DNA for the CDR3: TGTGCCAGCAGCTCTTCCGGGAGGGTCTATGGCTACACCTTC. Its protein is CASSSSGRVYGYTF. Using reference TRBV7-9 and TRBJ1-2 for the parts outside the CDR3, the full variable domain is DTGVSQNPRHKITKRGQNVTFRCDPISEHNRLYWYRQTLGQGPEFLTYFQNEAQLEKSRLLSDRFSAERPKGSFSTLEIQRTEQGDSAMYLCASSSSGRVYGYTFGSGTRLTVV.

At least ten counts were recorded for this clonotype. The V gene is TRBV27, the J gene TRBJ1-1; no reliable D call. The CDR3 sequence is 13 residues long. The germline gives CDR1 MNHEY, CDR2 SMNVEV (reference sequence). V shed 2 bases and J shed 4 bases, with 8 bases lying between them. CDR3: CASSLPGFTEAFF. CDR3 sequence (DNA): TGTGCCAGCAGTTTACCGGGGTTCACTGAAGCTTTCTTT.

In its sample, this clonotype was seen a few times. The rearrangement links TRBV11-2 to TRBJ2-5; the D gene is possibly TRBD2 (6 bases). V was pared by 5 bases and J by 2 bases, with 24 bases between. The germline V gene encodes CDR1 SGHAT and CDR2 FQNNGV. This CDR3 is 18 amino acids long. The DNA for the CDR3 is TGTGCCAGCAGCCCCCTTTTCTTAGAGTCGGGACTTCAAGAGACCCAGTACTTC. This encodes CASSPLFLESGLQETQYF. Combining the CDR3 with reference TRBV11-2 and TRBJ2-5 gives the whole variable domain EAGVAQSPRYKIIEKRQSVAFWCNPISGHATLYWYQQILGQGPKLLIQFQNNGVVDDSQLPKDRFSAERLKGVDSTLKIQPAKLEDSAVYLCASSPLFLESGLQETQYFGPGTRLLVL.

The chain carries TRBV4-3 and TRBJ2-7, with 11 bases identical to TRBD1. Unmatched junction bases numbered 7, after V lost 5 bases and J lost 4 bases. CDR1 is LGHNA, CDR2 YSLEER, per germline. The CDR3 is 15 amino acids. The CDR3 spells CASSYRTGGAYEQYF. The CDR3 bases are TGCGCCAGCAGCTACCGGACAGGGGGCGCGTACGAGCAGTACTTC.

This clonotype has a handful of counts. CDR3 DNA sequence: TGTGCCAGCAGCCAAGGGGTTGGTTACGGCTACACCTTC. This gives the protein CASSQGVGYGYTF. The V gene is TRBV16, the J gene TRBJ1-2, with D hard to call. Trimming took 2 bases from V and 8 from J, leaving 12 bases between them. In germline, CDR1 is KGHSY, CDR2 FQNENV. This CDR3 spans 13 amino acids.

The J gene is TRBJ2-7, the V gene TRBV12-3 or TRBV12-4, with D tentatively TRBD2 (7 bases). The CDR3 is 14 amino acids. The ends were cut back, 8 bases at V and 7 bases at J, with 21 bases in the middle. CDR3 DNA sequence: TGTGCCAGCTCTTATGGGGGGGCCCTCCGAGAGCAGTACTTC. Translating it yields CASSYGGALREQYF.

This sequence joins TRBV29-1 and TRBJ1-2, with 8 bases that match TRBD1. Germline CDR1 reads SQVTM; CDR2 reads ANQGSEA. The CDR3 is 13 residues long. Unmatched junction bases numbered 7, after V lost 8 bases and J lost 2 bases. The CDR3 coding sequence is TGCAGCCACAGACAGGGGCAGAACTATGGCTACACCTTC. Translating gives CSHRQGQNYGYTF.

The CDR3 DNA reads as TGTGCCAGCAGCCAAGATTACCGGAGGGGGGTTTACGAGCAGTACTTC. Its translation is CASSQDYRRGVYEQYF. The chain combines TRBV4-2 with TRBJ2-7; tentatively, D is TRBD1 or TRBD2 (6 bases each). The germline V gene encodes CDR1 LGHNA and CDR2 YNFKEQ. Trimming took off 0 bases at V and 4 bases at J, with 16 bases between the two ends. The CDR3 has 16 amino acids.

V is TRBV6-1 and J is TRBJ1-6; 7 nucleotides match TRBD1. V shed 6 bases, J shed 9 bases, and the junction held 11 bases outside the gene matches. The CDR3 runs to 15 residues. CDR1 is MNHNS and CDR2 is SASEGT in the germline V gene. The CDR3 spells CASSRDSFGVSPLHF. The CDR3 DNA is TGTGCCAGCAGCCGGGACAGTTTCGGGGTTTCACCCCTCCACTTT.

The rearrangement uses TRBV4-1 and TRBJ2-1, with TRBD2 matching 12 bases. The CDR3 length is 18 residues. With 4 bases clipped from V and 0 bases from J, the junction kept 7 bases outside the gene matches. The V gene's germline CDR1 is MGHRA and CDR2 YSYEKL. This CDR3 reads CASSPLAGGPGSYNEQFF. CDR3 nucleotides: TGCGCCAGCAGCCCTCTAGCGGGAGGGCCCGGCTCCTACAATGAGCAGTTCTTC.

This clonotype was seen more than once but under ten times. The chain is built from TRBV2 and TRBJ1-5; D remains ambiguous. CDR3 length: 16 residues. V dropped 3 bases and J dropped 1 base, with 13 bases sitting between them. Per the germline V gene, CDR1 is SNHLY and CDR2 is FYNNEI. CDR3 sequence: CASSEFGVISNQPQHF. CDR3 nucleotides: TGTGCCAGCAGTGAGTTTGGCGTTATAAGCAATCAGCCCCAGCATTTT.

This clonotype has more than one count but fewer than ten. The V gene is TRBV12-3 or TRBV12-4, the J gene TRBJ1-2; D is possibly TRBD1 (5 bases). Trimming pared 0 bases from V and 8 bases from J, leaving 10 bases between. The length of the CDR3 is 13 residues. Written as DNA, the CDR3 is TGTGCCAGCAGTTTAGCGCGAGGGGTCGGCTACACCTTC. Residues: CASSLARGVGYTF.

This clonotype was recorded at least ten times. The V call is TRBV18, the J call TRBJ2-7, with D possibly matching TRBD2 (6 bases). The germline CDR1 and CDR2 sequences are KGHSH and LQKENI. CDR3 length equals 15 residues. V was trimmed by 1 base and J by 3 bases, leaving 13 bases between them. This CDR3 is CASSPRRGTGYEQYF. The DNA of the CDR3 is TGTGCCAGCTCACCACGGAGGGGAACTGGCTACGAGCAGTACTTC.

The chain joins TRBV11-2 to TRBJ2-3; D is unclear. The germline V gene encodes CDR1 SGHAT and CDR2 FQNNGV. V was cut by 5 bases and J by 2 bases, with 11 bases left in between. The CDR3 runs 14 residues. The CDR3 here is CASSPKRPTDTQYF. The CDR3 DNA reads as TGTGCCAGCAGCCCTAAACGACCCACAGATACGCAGTATTTT.

This clonotype was counted a few times. This chain links TRBV27 with TRBJ1-1, with D tentatively TRBD1 (5 bases). Germline CDR1 reads MNHEY; CDR2 reads SMNVEV (reference sequence). Trimming left V 7 bases short and J 5 bases short, with 14 bases between. CDR3 length equals 13 residues. The CDR3 region has the DNA TGTGCCAGCACGGCAGGGTGGATGACTGAAGCTTTCTTT. Translated, it gives CASTAGWMTEAFF.

This chain links TRBV25-1 with TRBJ1-2; 10 bases match TRBD1. V lost 4 bases and J lost 4; bases outside the gene matches: 9. This CDR3 spans 16 amino acids. Germline CDR1 and CDR2: MGHDK and SYGVNS. The CDR3 DNA reads as TGTGCCAGCAGTGCAGCGGGACAGGGGTTCAGCTATGGCTACACCTTC. The encoded protein is CASSAAGQGFSYGYTF.

This clonotype was seen a few times. This sequence joins TRBV12-3 or TRBV12-4 and TRBJ1-4; tentative D call: TRBD1 (6 bases). This CDR3 is 17 amino acids long. Trimming left V 5 bases short and J 5 bases short, with 21 bases between. As DNA, the CDR3 is TGTGCCAGCAGTCCCCCAAGGGGGAGCCAAACCAATGAAAAACTGTTTTTT. Encoded protein: CASSPPRGSQTNEKLFF.

CDR3 amino acids: CASSLTASYSQDTQYF. CDR3 nucleotide sequence: TGTGCCAGCAGCCTGACAGCGTCCTACTCCCAGGATACGCAGTATTTT. J is TRBJ2-3 and V is TRBV7-3, with TRBD1 as a possible D gene (5 bases). CDR1 and CDR2 (germline): SGHTA, FQGTGA. The CDR3 totals 16 residues. V was clipped by 5 bases and J by 6 bases, with 21 bases between them.

This clonotype was picked up one time. The chain links TRBV6-2 or TRBV6-3 to TRBJ2-5, with D possibly matching TRBD1 (6 bases). The V gene's germline CDR1 is MNHEY and CDR2 SVGEGT. This CDR3 has 14 amino acids. Trimming cost V 7 bases and J 5 bases, with 17 bases left between them. In DNA, the CDR3 is TGTGCCAGCAAACCAGGGGACGGGGTGGAGACCCAGTACTTC. Translating gives CASKPGDGVETQYF.

This clonotype was seen at least ten times. This chain joins TRBV18 and TRBJ2-5; 7 nucleotides align to TRBD2. The CDR3 totals 15 residues. Germline V gene lookup returns CDR1 KGHSH and CDR2 LQKENI. Trimming cost V 1 base and J 5 bases; bases outside gene matches: 7. CDR3 sequence reads: CASSPLAGAVETQYF. The DNA for the CDR3 is TGTGCCAGCTCACCACTGGCGGGAGCAGTCGAGACCCAGTACTTC. The full variable domain, in which reference TRBV18 and TRBJ2-5 provide the parts outside the CDR3, is NAGVMQNPRHLVRRRGQEARLRCSPMKGHSHVYWYRQLPEEGLKFMVYLQKENIIDESGMPKERFSAEFPKEGPSILRIQQVVRGDSAAYFCASSPLAGAVETQYFGPGTRLLVL.

This clonotype has only a few counts. The chain employs TRBV12-3 or TRBV12-4 and TRBJ2-1; D might be TRBD2 (6 bases). The length of the CDR3 is 15 residues. V dropped 6 bases and J dropped 4 bases, with 16 bases sitting between them. The DNA of the CDR3 is TGTGCCAGCAGCCCCGGGAGAGGTCCGTACAATGAGCAGTTCTTC. This sequence encodes CASSPGRGPYNEQFF.

This clonotype occurred many times. The rearrangement joins TRBV5-1 to TRBJ2-1; the D is unclear. The CDR3 contains 11 residues. Germline V gene lookup returns CDR1 SGHRS and CDR2 YFSETQ. Deletions cut 4 bases from V and 4 bases from J, with 3 bases between. This chain's CDR3 is CASSIYNEQFF. CDR3 in DNA: TGCGCCAGCAGCATTTACAATGAGCAGTTCTTC.

A few counts support this clonotype. The genes are TRBV5-6 and TRBJ1-1; D gene unclear. This CDR3 spans 14 amino acids. Trimming removed 3 bases from V and 3 bases from J, with 12 bases in between. CDR1 is SGHDT, CDR2 YYEEEE, per germline. Written as DNA, the CDR3 is TGTGCCAGCAGCTGGTTGACGGGATACACTGAAGCTTTCTTT. Its protein product is CASSWLTGYTEAFF.